This T cell receptor beta chain was retrieved from a study of control samples from healthy donors and cancer patients. Germline CDR1 is SQVTM and CDR2 is ANQGSEA. This CDR3 spans 14 amino acids. Trimming took off 6 bases at V and 0 bases at J, with 11 bases between the two ends. Clones were sequenced by immunoSEQ multiplex PCR, and TCRdb holds only the in-frame ones, with some missing. Of roughly 120,000 clones in the sample, about 87% were seen once. Material: blood. The receptor was derived from a man aged 30 to 45 in good health. The chain recombines TRBV29-1 with TRBJ1-4, with D possibly being TRBD1 (5 bases). The CDR3 is CSVTAPPTNEKLFF. DNA for the CDR3: TGCAGCGTGACAGCCCCGCCAACTAATGAAAAACTGTTTTTT.